The source of this T cell receptor (beta chain) is a study of OX40 agonist ivuxolimab in advanced cancers. Study-wide context: Ivuxolimab, which targeted the costimulatory receptor OX40 (CD134), was an agonistic, fully human IgG2 monoclonal antibody. In the dose-escalation cohort, 75% to 90% of patients were male, and the mean age was 60 years with a range of about 23 to 79. Peripheral TCRbeta sequencing aimed to test whether ivuxolimab altered TCR sequence diversity and caused clonal T-cell expansion. Partial responses were achieved by three dose-escalation patients, of whom one had hepatocellular carcinoma and two had cutaneous melanoma. Of the 50 to 55 patients in dose escalation, some 19 had hepatocellular carcinoma, roughly 15 had melanoma, 9 had renal cell carcinoma and 9 had head and neck cancer. The paper describes the monotherapy dose-escalation part (N ≈ 51 patients) of the phase I trial of ivuxolimab. Prior anti-PD-1, anti-PD-L1 or anti-CTLA-4 therapy was permitted, and 40% of dose-escalation patients had received checkpoint inhibitors. Intravenous ivuxolimab was administered to patients every 2 weeks at six dose levels: 0.01, 0.1, 0.3, 1.5, 3 and 10 mg/kg. Broad study findings and their caveats: In partial responders in the 0.1-3.0 mg/kg groups, normalized peripheral clonal expansion was found to be among the lowest, especially among CD8+ T cells. On average, CD8+ T cells showed more expanded clones than CD4+ T cells after ivuxolimab. At doses of 0.1 to 3.0 mg/kg, clonal expansion of both CD4+ and CD8+ T cells in blood was seen between baseline and week 6. The antigen specificity of the peripheral T cells that underwent clonal expansion was not determined. Low levels of normalized T-cell clonal expansion were also seen in some nonresponding patients.

Trimming removed 5 bases from V and 3 bases from J, leaving 8 bases between the germline ends. Via the germline V gene (reference sequence), CDR1 is LNHDA and CDR2 SQIVND. The CDR3, from cysteine to phenylalanine, totals 13 residues. Just the 39-base CDR3 DNA is kept, in frame starting at base 1. The trial excluded patients who had a history of autoimmune disease or were on systemic immunosuppression. Peripheral blood for TCR sequencing was collected from all dose cohorts at baseline, on cycle 4 day 1, and on cycle 7 day 1. The samples were drawn from a first-in-human, open-label, multicenter phase I dose-escalation trial of ivuxolimab. Adults with locally advanced or metastatic melanoma, renal cell, hepatocellular, or head and neck squamous cell carcinoma were enrolled in the trial. CD4+ and CD8+ T cells were sorted separately from peripheral blood before TCR sequencing. As concerns this clone: Its antigen has not been determined. The record has no base qualities; no much larger clone is one base away.

Genomic DNA was isolated from the sorted cells so that the TCRbeta CDR3 region could be sequenced. TCRbeta CDR3 regions were sequenced using the immunoSEQ Assay. The table comes from immuneACCESS by way of TCRdb, which keeps in-frame sequences with V and J called. Part of the clones is missing from these tables; in studies checked, under half for an unresolved V gene and the rest for unknown reasons. For this sample the table gives about 61,000 clones, of which 70% to 90% were detected only once. Approximately 1.2% of the sample rests with the top ten. The input for sequencing was CD4+ or CD8+ T cells sorted from blood, taken in a trial of the OX40 agonist ivuxolimab. This clonotype was obtained from an adult with an advanced solid tumor such as melanoma, head and neck, liver or kidney cancer. Recombination linked TRBV19 to TRBJ1-3, and possibly TRBD1, on 5 matching bases. The DNA is TGTGCCAGTAGTGGGGCAATTGGAAACACCATATATTTT. Translated, it reads CASSGAIGNTIYF. The CDR3 plus the reference TRBV19 and TRBJ1-3 genes for the other parts give the full variable domain: DGGITQSPKYLFRKEGQNVTLSCEQNLNHDAMYWYRQDPGQGLRLIYYSQIVNDFQKGDIAEGYSVSREKKESFPLTVTSAQKNPTAFYLCASSGAIGNTIYFGEGSWLTVV.